This T cell receptor beta chain was captured by sequencing in a study of blood T cell repertoires in COVID-19. Study details: Samples representing acute and convalescent COVID-19 were sourced from the United States, Italy and Spain.

Assay used: immunoSEQ multiplex PCR; TCRdb lists only in-frame clones, some missing. Counted here are tens of thousands of clones, over 80% occurring once; the ten biggest clones make up 7% to 10%. This CDR3 spans 16 amino acids. Trimming took 3 bases from V and 6 from J, leaving 18 bases between them. CDR1 is LNHDA and CDR2 is SQIVND in the germline V gene (reference sequence). Sequences were obtained from peripheral blood. This rearrangement joins TRBV19 to TRBJ2-1; tentative D call: TRBD1 (6 bases). This clonotype originated in a man over 45 with active COVID-19. CDR3 sequence reads: CASSIEFRARGNEQFF. CDR3 nucleotides: TGTGCCAGTAGTATCGAGTTTAGGGCCAGGGGCAATGAGCAGTTCTTC. The whole variable domain, filled in from reference TRBV19 and TRBJ2-1, reads DGGITQSPKYLFRKEGQNVTLSCEQNLNHDAMYWYRQDPGQGLRLIYYSQIVNDFQKGDIAEGYSVSREKKESFPLTVTSAQKNPTAFYLCASSIEFRARGNEQFFGPGTRLTVL.